This is a list of T cell receptor beta chains from one sample in a study of cytomegalovirus exposure and HLA in healthy donors. TCRdb keeps only in-frame clones here, not all; method: immunoSEQ multiplex PCR. Found here are under 150,000 clones, 70% to 80% of them singletons; the top ten hold 8.8%. Sequencing was performed on PBMCs. The receptors shown here come from a woman between 45 and 65 years old in good health and CMV-seropositive. The CDR3 runs from the conserved cysteine through the conserved F or W. A D gene is named only where the DNA matches it firmly. Clone size is shown for a subset of rows, as once, few, many or a class of expanded clone.

d_gene	v_gene	abundance	j_gene	CDR3aa	CDR3nt
TRBD1	TRBV7-8	.	TRBJ2-7	CASSPSGQGKEEQYF	TGTGCCAGCAGCCCCTCAGGACAGGGGAAGGAGGAGCAGTACTTC
TRBD1	TRBV4-2	.	TRBJ1-5	CASSPGQGSNQPQHF	TGTGCCAGCAGCCCCGGACAGGGGAGCAATCAGCCCCAGCATTTT
.	TRBV5-4	.	TRBJ1-2	CASSQPRVESGYTF	TGTGCCAGCAGCCAACCCAGGGTGGAGAGTGGCTACACCTTC
TRBD2	TRBV5-1	.	TRBJ2-3	CASSLGLAGGDTQYF	TGCGCCAGCAGCTTGGGACTAGCGGGGGGAGATACGCAGTATTTT
TRBD1	TRBV9	.	TRBJ2-3	CASSVGPTGNTDTQYF	TGTGCCAGCAGCGTAGGGCCGACAGGGAACACAGATACGCAGTATTTT
.	TRBV11-2	.	TRBJ1-3	CASSRSSGNTIYF	TGTGCCAGCAGCCGTTCTTCTGGAAACACCATATATTTT
.	TRBV23-1	.	TRBJ1-3	CASSHSDGGSGNTIYF	TGCGCCAGCAGTCACTCGGACGGCGGGTCTGGAAACACCATATATTTT
TRBD2	TRBV18	once	TRBJ2-7	CASSPLPATSGGADEQYF	TGTGCCAGCTCACCCCTTCCCGCGACTAGCGGGGGGGCCGACGAGCAGTACTTC
.	TRBV9	.	TRBJ1-6	CASSATGLRSSYNSPLHF	TGTGCCAGCAGCGCCACCGGTCTTCGGAGCTCCTATAATTCACCCCTCCACTTT
.	TRBV7-9	.	TRBJ1-1	CASQGQIDYAEAFF	TGTGCCAGCCAGGGGCAGATTGATTACGCTGAAGCTTTCTTT
TRBD1	TRBV6-1	.	TRBJ2-5	CASSWTGAEETQYF	TGTGCCAGCAGTTGGACAGGGGCAGAAGAGACCCAGTACTTC
.	TRBV7-2	.	TRBJ1-5	CASSPLGAANQPQHF	TGTGCCAGCAGCCCCCTGGGGGCAGCAAATCAGCCCCAGCATTTT
.	TRBV5-5	.	TRBJ2-5	CASSFEGRETQYF	TGTGCCAGCAGCTTTGAAGGGAGAGAGACCCAGTACTTC
TRBD1	TRBV19	once	TRBJ1-2	CASSADREENYGYTF	TGTGCCAGTAGTGCGGACAGGGAGGAAAACTATGGCTACACCTTC
TRBD1	TRBV6-1	.	TRBJ2-7	CASSERDRGEEQYF	TGTGCCAGCAGTGAAAGGGACAGGGGAGAGGAGCAGTACTTC
TRBD1	TRBV29-1	.	TRBJ2-1	CSVDNRGRSYNEQFF	TGCAGCGTTGATAACAGGGGCCGCTCCTACAATGAGCAGTTCTTC
TRBD1	TRBV2	.	TRBJ1-5	CASSARDSDQPQHF	TGTGCCAGCAGTGCTCGGGACAGCGATCAGCCCCAGCATTTT
.	TRBV28	.	TRBJ1-5	CASSVVGGSNQPQHF	TGTGCCAGCAGCGTTGTGGGAGGGAGCAATCAGCCCCAGCATTTT
.	TRBV27	.	TRBJ1-6	CASSYRGNNSPLHF	TGTGCCAGCAGTTACCGGGGTAACAATTCACCCCTCCACTTT
TRBD2	TRBV5-4	once	TRBJ2-5	CASSPPGGVRETQYF	TGTGCCAGCAGCCCCCCGGGGGGGGTCAGGGAGACCCAGTACTTC
TRBD1	TRBV5-1	.	TRBJ1-1	CASSLYGTGTTEAFF	TGCGCCAGCAGCTTGTATGGGACAGGAACCACTGAAGCTTTCTTT
TRBD2	TRBV5-1	.	TRBJ2-4	CASSSTSGGNIQYF	TGCGCCAGCAGCTCTACTAGCGGGGGAAACATTCAGTACTTC
.	TRBV6-5	.	TRBJ1-5	CASSYIIDQPQHF	TGTGCCAGCAGTTACATCATTGATCAGCCCCAGCATTTT